The TCR beta chain under discussion was sequenced for a study of CD8+CD57+ T cells in acquired aplastic anemia (dated by TCRdb to 2017 to 2018). Broadly, across the study: A mean of approximately 2.9 ug of DNA, ranging from about 0.2 to 27.4 ug, was extracted from sorted CD4+ and CD8+ cells. CD8+CD57+ expansion was defined as frequency above the mean frequency observed in healthy subjects.

Flow cytometry had shown CD8+CD57+ cell expansion in the patients selected for sequencing. Every patient had a diagnosis of severe acquired aplastic anemia based on International Study of Aplastic Anemia and Agranulocytosis and Camitta criteria. No therapy had been received by the patients at the time of blood sampling. In this study, sorted CD4+ and CD8+ T cells from the blood of healthy subjects and of severe aplastic anemia patients had their TCR repertoires deep-sequenced. Patients were enrolled under clinicaltrials.gov protocols 00001620, 01623167, 00001397, 00071045, 00081523 and 00961064 in the USA. Ficoll-Paque density gradient centrifugation was used to isolate peripheral blood mononuclear cells. Before DNA was extracted, CD4+ and CD8+ T cells were sorted using either FACS or magnetic beads. Study-wide findings and limitations: Patients and healthy controls showed no significant difference in CD8+ Simpson's diversity (P=0.060). Roughly 31 CD8+ CDR3 sequences were shared between patients and controls but appeared highly expressed in patients and within their immunodominant clones.

On this clonotype: Its target antigen remains unknown. The sample holds no much larger clone one base away, and base qualities are not on file.

Clipping removes 4 bases from V and 5 bases from J, with 2 as the unmatched junction base count. From its cysteine to its phenylalanine, the CDR3 spans 14 amino acids. This entry keeps only the CDR3 DNA: 42 bases, framed from base 1. The germline V gene gives CDR1 as SNHLY and CDR2 as FYNNEI. Genomic DNA was used as template for profiling of TCR beta VDJ combinations and CDR3 sequences. An Illumina HiSeq 2000 was used for TCR repertoire sequencing. Per the original workflow: Repertoire assessment relied on Simpson's diversity index, CDR3 size and DJ length profiles, and TRBV/TRBJ rearrangement plots. The immunodominant clone was defined as the most abundant DNA sequence in deep sequencing data. CDR3 amino acid sequences were screened for sharing across subjects and compared with published repertoires and the VDJdb database. The public reads were run again by TCRdb, first through fastp at Q25 and then through MiXCR, and only productive beta chains were kept. Rows merge per CDR3 protein into single entries with the most common DNA and genes. The V and J calls and clone size come from TCRdb's table, not from the authors' own analysis. The sample table holds over 150,000 distinct CDR3 sequences, of which over 70% were seen once. Around 45% of the sample rests with the top ten.

The material sequenced was sorted CD4+, CD8+, or CD8+CD57+ T cells (not recorded which) from PBMCs. The rearranged segments are TRBV2 and TRBJ1-5, with 10 middle bases fitting TRBD1. The sequence derives from a human donor with aplastic anemia. The DNA sequence follows: TGTGCCAGCAGTGGGGACAGGGGAGATCAGCCCCAGCATTTT. Translation gives CASSGDRGDQPQHF.